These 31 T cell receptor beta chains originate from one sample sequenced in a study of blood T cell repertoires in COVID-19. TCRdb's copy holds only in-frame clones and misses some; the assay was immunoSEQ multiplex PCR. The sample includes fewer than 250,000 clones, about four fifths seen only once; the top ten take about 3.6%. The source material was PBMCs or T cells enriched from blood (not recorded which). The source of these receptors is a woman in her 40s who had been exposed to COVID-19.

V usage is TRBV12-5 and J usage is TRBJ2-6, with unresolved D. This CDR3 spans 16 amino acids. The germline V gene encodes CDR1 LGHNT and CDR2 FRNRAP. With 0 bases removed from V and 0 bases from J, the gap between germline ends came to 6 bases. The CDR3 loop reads CASGLVAYSGANVLTF. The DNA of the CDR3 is TGTGCTAGTGGTTTGGTAGCGTACTCTGGGGCCAACGTCCTGACTTTC. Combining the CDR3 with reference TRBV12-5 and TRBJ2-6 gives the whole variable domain DARVTQTPRHKVTEMGQEVTMRCQPILGHNTVFWYRQTMMQGLELLAYFRNRAPLDDSGMPKDRFSAEMPDATLATLKIQPSEPRDSAVYFCASGLVAYSGANVLTFGAGSRLTVL.

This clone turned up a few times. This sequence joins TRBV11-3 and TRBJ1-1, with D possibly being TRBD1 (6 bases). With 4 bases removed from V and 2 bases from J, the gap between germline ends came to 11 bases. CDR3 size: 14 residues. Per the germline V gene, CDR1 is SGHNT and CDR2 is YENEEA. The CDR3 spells CASSSRGVNTEAFF. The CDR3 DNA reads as TGTGCCAGCAGCTCCAGGGGAGTAAACACTGAAGCTTTCTTT.

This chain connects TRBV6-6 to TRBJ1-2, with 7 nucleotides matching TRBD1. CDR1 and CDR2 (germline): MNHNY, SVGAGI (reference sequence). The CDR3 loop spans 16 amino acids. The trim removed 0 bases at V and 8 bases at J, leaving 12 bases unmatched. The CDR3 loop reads CASSYSIGQAIQGYTF. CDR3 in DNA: TGTGCCAGCAGTTACTCGATCGGACAGGCGATACAGGGCTACACCTTC.

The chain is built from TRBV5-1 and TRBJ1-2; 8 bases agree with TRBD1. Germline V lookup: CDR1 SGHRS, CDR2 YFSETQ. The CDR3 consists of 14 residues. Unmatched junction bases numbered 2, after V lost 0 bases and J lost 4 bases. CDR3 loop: CASSLGDRSYGYTF. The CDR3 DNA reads TGCGCCAGCAGCTTGGGGGACAGGAGCTATGGCTACACCTTC.

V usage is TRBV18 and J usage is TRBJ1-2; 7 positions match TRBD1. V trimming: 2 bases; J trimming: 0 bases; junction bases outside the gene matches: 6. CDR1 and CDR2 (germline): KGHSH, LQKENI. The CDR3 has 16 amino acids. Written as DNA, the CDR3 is TGTGCCAGCTCACCAGGACAGGCCTACTCTAACTATGGCTACACCTTC. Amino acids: CASSPGQAYSNYGYTF.

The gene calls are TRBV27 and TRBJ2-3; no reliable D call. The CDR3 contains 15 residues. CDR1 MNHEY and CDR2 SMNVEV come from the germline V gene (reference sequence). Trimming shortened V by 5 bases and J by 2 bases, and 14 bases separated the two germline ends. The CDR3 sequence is CASSPTRWATDTQYF. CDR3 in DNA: TGTGCCAGCAGTCCCACAAGGTGGGCCACAGATACGCAGTATTTT.

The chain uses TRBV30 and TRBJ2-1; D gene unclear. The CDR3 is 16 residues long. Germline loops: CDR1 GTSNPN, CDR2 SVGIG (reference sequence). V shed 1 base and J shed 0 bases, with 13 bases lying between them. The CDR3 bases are TGTGCCTGGAGTGGGTACCCAGGCAACTCCTACAATGAGCAGTTCTTC. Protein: CAWSGYPGNSYNEQFF.

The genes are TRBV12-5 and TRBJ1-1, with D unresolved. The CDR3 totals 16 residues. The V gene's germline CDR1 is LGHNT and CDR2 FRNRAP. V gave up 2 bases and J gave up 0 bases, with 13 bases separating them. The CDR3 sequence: CASGLLVSRVNTEAFF. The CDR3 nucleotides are TGTGCTAGTGGTTTGTTGGTTAGTCGGGTGAACACTGAAGCTTTCTTT.

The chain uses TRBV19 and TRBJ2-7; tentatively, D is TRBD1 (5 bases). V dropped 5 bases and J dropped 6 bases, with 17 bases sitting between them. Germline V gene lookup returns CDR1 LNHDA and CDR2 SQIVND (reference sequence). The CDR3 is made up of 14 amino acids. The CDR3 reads CASSSGRRSTEQYF. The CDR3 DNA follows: TGTGCCAGTAGTTCAGGGCGCAGGAGTACCGAGCAGTACTTC.

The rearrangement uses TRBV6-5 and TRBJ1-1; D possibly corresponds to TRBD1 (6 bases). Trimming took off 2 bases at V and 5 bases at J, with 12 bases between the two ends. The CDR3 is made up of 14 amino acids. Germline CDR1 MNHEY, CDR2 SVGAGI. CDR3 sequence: CASSYETGPTEAFF. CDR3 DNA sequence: TGTGCCAGCAGTTACGAGACAGGCCCAACTGAAGCTTTCTTT.

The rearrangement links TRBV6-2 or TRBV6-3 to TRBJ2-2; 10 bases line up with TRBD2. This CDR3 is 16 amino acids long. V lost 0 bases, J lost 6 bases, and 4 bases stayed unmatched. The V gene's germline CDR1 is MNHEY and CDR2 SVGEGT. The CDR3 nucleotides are TGTGCCAGCAGTTACTCTCCTAGCGGGGGACCCGGGGAGCTGTTTTTT. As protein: CASSYSPSGGPGELFF.

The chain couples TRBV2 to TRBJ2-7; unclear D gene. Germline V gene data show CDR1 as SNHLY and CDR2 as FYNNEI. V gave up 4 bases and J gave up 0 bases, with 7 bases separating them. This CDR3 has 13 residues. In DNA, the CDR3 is TGTGCCAGCAGTGGTGACATCTCCTACGAGCAGTACTTC. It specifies CASSGDISYEQYF.

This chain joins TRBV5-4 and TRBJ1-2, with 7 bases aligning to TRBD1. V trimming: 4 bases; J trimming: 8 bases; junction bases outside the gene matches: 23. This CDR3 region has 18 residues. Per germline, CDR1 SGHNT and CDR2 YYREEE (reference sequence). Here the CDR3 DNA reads TGTGCCAGCAGCCCAGAATTGACAGGGTCTAAGAGGGCGAAGGGCTACACCTTC. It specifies CASSPELTGSKRAKGYTF.

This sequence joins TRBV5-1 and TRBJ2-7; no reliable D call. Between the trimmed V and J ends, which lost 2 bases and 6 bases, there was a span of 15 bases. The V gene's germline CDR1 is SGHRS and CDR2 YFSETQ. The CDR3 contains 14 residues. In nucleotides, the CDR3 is TGCGCCAGCAGCTTCACTACCTCTATCCCCGAGCAGTACTTC. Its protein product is CASSFTTSIPEQYF.

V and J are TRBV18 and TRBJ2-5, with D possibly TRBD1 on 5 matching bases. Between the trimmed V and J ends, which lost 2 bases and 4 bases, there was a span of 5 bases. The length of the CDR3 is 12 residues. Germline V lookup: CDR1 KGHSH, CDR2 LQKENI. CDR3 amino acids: CASSPGAETQYF. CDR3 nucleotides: TGTGCCAGCTCACCAGGGGCAGAGACCCAGTACTTC.

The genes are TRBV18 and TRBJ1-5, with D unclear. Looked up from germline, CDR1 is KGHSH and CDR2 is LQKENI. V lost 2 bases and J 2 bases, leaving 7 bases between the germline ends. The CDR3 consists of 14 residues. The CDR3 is CASSPNEGNQPQHF. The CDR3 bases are TGTGCCAGCTCACCAAATGAGGGCAATCAGCCCCAGCATTTT.

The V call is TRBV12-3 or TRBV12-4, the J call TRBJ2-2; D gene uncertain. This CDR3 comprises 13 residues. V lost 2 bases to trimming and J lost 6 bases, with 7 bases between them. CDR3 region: CASSLSGPGELFF. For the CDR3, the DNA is TGTGCCAGCAGTTTAAGTGGGCCCGGGGAGCTGTTTTTT.

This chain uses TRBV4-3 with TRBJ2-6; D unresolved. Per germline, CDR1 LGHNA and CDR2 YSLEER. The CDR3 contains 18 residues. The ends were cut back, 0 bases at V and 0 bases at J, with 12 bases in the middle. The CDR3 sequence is CASSQDGQVSSGANVLTF. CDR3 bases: TGCGCCAGCAGCCAAGATGGCCAGGTGAGCTCTGGGGCCAACGTCCTGACTTTC.

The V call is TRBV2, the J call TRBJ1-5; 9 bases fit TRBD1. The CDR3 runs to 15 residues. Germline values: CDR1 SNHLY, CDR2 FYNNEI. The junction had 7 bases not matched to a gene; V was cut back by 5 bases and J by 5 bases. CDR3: CASSSGQGGDQPQHF. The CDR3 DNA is TGTGCCAGCAGTTCGGGACAGGGAGGGGATCAGCCCCAGCATTTT.

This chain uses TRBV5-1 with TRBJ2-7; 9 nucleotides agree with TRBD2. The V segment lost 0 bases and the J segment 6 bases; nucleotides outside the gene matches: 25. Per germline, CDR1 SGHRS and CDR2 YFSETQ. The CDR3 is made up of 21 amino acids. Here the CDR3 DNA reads TGCGCCAGCAGCTTGGCCCCCCGGGTAGCGGGGGCCGCACTCCCCTTCGCCGAGCAGTACTTC. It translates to CASSLAPRVAGAALPFAEQYF. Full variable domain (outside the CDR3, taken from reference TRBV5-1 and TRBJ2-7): KAGVTQTPRYLIKTRGQQVTLSCSPISGHRSVSWYQQTPGQGLQFLFEYFSETQRNKGNFPGRFSGRQFSNSRSEMNVSTLELGDSALYLCASSLAPRVAGAALPFAEQYFGPGTRLTVT.

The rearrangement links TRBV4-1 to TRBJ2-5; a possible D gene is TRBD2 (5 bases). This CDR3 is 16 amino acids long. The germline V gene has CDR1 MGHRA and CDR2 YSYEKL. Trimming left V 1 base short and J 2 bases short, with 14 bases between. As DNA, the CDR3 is TGCGCCAGCAGCCAAGGGTGGGGTAGGGAGCAAGAGACCCAGTACTTC. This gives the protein CASSQGWGREQETQYF.

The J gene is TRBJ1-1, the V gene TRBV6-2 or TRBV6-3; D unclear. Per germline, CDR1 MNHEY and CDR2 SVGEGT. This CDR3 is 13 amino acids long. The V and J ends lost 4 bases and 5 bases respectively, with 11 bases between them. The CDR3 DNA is TGTGCCAGCAGTTTGCTTAGACATACTGAAGCTTTCTTT. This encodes CASSLLRHTEAFF.

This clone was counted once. The CDR3 protein is CASSLVFREVNYGYTF. CDR3 in DNA: TGCGCCAGCAGCTTGGTCTTCAGGGAGGTTAACTATGGCTACACCTTC. The chain uses TRBV5-1 and TRBJ1-2; D might be TRBD1 (5 bases). Trimming removed 0 bases from V and 1 base from J, with 13 bases in between. Germline V gene data show CDR1 as SGHRS and CDR2 as YFSETQ. The CDR3 loop spans 16 amino acids.

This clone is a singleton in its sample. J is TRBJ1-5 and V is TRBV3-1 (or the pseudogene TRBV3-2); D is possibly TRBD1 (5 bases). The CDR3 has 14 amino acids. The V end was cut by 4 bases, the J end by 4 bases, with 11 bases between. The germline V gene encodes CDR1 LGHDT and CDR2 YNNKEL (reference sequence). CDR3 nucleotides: TGTGCCAGCAGCCTTGGGCCAGGGAATCAGCCCCAGCATTTT. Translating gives CASSLGPGNQPQHF.

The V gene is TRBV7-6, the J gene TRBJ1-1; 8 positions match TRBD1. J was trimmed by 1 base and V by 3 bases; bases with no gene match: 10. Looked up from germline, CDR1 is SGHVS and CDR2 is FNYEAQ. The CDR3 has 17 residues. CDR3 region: CASSFYRGTGPNTEAFF. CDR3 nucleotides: TGTGCCAGCAGCTTCTACAGGGGGACGGGGCCGAACACTGAAGCTTTCTTT.

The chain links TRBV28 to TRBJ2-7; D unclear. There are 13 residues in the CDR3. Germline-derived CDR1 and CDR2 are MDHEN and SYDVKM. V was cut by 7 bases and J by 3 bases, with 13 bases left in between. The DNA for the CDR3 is TGTGCCAGCACTCGCGGCCCTGACTACGAGCAGTACTTC. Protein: CASTRGPDYEQYF. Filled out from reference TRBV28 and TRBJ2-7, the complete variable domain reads DVKVTQSSRYLVKRTGEKVFLECVQDMDHENMFWYRQDPGLGLRLIYFSYDVKMKEKGDIPEGYSVSREKKERFSLILESASTNQTSMYLCASTRGPDYEQYFGPGTRLTVT.

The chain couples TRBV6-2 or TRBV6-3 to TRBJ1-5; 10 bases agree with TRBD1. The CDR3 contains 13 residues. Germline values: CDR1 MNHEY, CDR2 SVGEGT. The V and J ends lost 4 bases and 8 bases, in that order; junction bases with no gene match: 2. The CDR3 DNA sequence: TGTGCCAGCAGTTTCGGACAGGGGGAGCCCCAGCATTTT. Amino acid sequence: CASSFGQGEPQHF.

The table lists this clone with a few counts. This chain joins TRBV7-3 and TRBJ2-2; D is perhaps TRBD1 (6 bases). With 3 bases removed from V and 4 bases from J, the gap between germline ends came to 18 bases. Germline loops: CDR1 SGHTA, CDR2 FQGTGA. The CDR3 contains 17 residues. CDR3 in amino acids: CASSFHSGTPVTGELFF. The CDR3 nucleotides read TGTGCCAGCAGCTTCCACTCCGGGACACCAGTCACCGGGGAGCTGTTTTTT.

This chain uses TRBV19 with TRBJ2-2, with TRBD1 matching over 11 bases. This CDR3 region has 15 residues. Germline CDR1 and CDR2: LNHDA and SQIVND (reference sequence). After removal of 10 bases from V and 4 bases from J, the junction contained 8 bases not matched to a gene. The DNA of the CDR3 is TGTGCCATTCGGACAGGGGGCTGGAGCACCGGGGAGCTGTTTTTT. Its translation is CAIRTGGWSTGELFF.

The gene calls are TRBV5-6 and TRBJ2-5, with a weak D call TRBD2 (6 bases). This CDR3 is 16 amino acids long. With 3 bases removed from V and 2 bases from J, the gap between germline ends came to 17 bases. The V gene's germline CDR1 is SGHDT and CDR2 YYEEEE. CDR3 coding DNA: TGTGCCAGCAGCTCGCCGAGTAGCGGTGCACAAGAGACCCAGTACTTC. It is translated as CASSSPSSGAQETQYF.

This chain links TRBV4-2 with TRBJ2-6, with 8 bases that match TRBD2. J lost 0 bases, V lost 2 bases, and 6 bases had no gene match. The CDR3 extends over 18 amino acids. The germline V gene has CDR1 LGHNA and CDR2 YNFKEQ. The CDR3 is CASSQPPGGDSGANVLTF. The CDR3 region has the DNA TGTGCCAGCAGCCAACCCCCGGGGGGGGACTCTGGGGCCAACGTCCTGACTTTC.